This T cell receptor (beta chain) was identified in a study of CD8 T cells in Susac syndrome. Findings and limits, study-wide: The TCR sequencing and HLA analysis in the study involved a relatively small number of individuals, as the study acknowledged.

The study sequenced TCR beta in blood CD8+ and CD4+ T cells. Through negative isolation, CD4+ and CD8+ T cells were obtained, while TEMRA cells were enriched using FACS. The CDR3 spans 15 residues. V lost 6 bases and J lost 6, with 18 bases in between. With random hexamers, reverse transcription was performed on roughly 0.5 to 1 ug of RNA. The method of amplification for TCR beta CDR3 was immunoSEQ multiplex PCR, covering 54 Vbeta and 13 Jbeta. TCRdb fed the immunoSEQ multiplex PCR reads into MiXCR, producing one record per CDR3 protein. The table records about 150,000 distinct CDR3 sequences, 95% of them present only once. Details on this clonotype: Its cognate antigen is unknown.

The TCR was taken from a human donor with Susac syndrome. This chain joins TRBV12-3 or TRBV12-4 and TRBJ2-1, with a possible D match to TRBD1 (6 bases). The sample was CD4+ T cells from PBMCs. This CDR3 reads CASSRQVPFSNEQFF. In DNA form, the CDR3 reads TGTGCCAGCAGCCGACAGGTACCCTTTTCCAATGAGCAGTTCTTC.